A single sample gave rise to the 21 T cell receptor beta chains below, sequenced in a study of blood T cell repertoires in COVID-19. Only in-frame clones appear in the TCRdb table, and some are missing; sequencing was by immunoSEQ multiplex PCR. This table has approximately 150,000 clones, about four fifths appearing once. The sequenced material came from peripheral blood. These TCRs come from a man aged 65 to 85 who had recovered from COVID-19.

The genes are TRBV7-9 and TRBJ1-1; 7 bases are a match to TRBD1. The CDR3 extends over 13 amino acids. Trimming removed 2 bases from V and 5 bases from J; junction bases left unmatched: 2. Germline V lookup: CDR1 SEHNR, CDR2 FQNEAQ (reference sequence). DNA for the CDR3: TGTGCCAGCAGCTTAACAGGGGAGACTGAAGCTTTCTTT. It codes for CASSLTGETEAFF.

This clone has a single count. This chain connects TRBV27 to TRBJ2-5; 7 positions match TRBD2. The germline gives CDR1 MNHEY, CDR2 SMNVEV (reference sequence). J lost 4 bases, V lost 8 bases, and 7 bases had no gene match. The CDR3 is made up of 13 amino acids. CDR3 DNA: TGTGCCAGCTCCCAGTGGGGGGGAGAGACCCAGTACTTC. Its translation is CASSQWGGETQYF.

The V gene is TRBV28, the J gene TRBJ2-7; the D gene is possibly TRBD2 (5 bases). Germline V gene data show CDR1 as MDHEN and CDR2 as SYDVKM. V lost 7 bases, J lost 3 bases, and 10 bases lay in between. The CDR3 consists of 12 residues. The CDR3 protein is CASKTTFYEQYF. The CDR3 DNA reads TGTGCCAGCAAGACTACTTTCTACGAGCAGTACTTC.

The V and J genes are TRBV6-5 and TRBJ2-7, with D possibly TRBD1 on 5 matching bases. The CDR3 length is 14 residues. Trimming pared 0 bases from V and 5 bases from J, leaving 11 bases between. Per the germline V gene, CDR1 is MNHEY and CDR2 is SVGAGI. The CDR3 DNA is TGTGCCAGCAGTTACTCGAGCCAGGGTAACGAGCAGTACTTC. Amino acid sequence: CASSYSSQGNEQYF.

This clone was detected a few times. V gene TRBV4-1 combines with J gene TRBJ2-3, with D perhaps matching TRBD2 (5 bases). The ends were cut back, 0 bases at V and 5 bases at J, with 15 bases in the middle. Germline loops: CDR1 MGHRA, CDR2 YSYEKL. This CDR3 is 16 amino acids long. The chain's CDR3 is CASSQDGEGAIDTQYF. For the CDR3, the DNA is TGCGCCAGCAGCCAAGATGGTGAGGGAGCAATAGATACGCAGTATTTT.

This clone was counted only a few times. The J gene is TRBJ1-2, the V gene TRBV30, with 11 bases matching TRBD1. The V gene's germline CDR1 is GTSNPN and CDR2 SVGIG (reference sequence). The CDR3 has 18 amino acids. V lost 2 bases to trimming and J lost 5 bases; unmatched junction nucleotides: 16. As DNA, the CDR3 is TGTGCCTGGAGTTGGAGACGGACAGGGGGCCCTACGTCTTATGGCTACACCTTC. Its translation is CAWSWRRTGGPTSYGYTF.

The gene calls are TRBV7-9 and TRBJ2-3, with 12 bases identical to TRBD2. CDR3 length: 16 residues. Germline V gives CDR1 SEHNR, CDR2 FQNEAQ (reference sequence). J was trimmed by 5 bases and V by 3 bases; bases with no gene match: 6. The chain's CDR3 is CASSFRTSGTGDTQYF. The CDR3 DNA is TGTGCCAGCAGCTTCCGGACTAGCGGGACAGGAGATACGCAGTATTTT.

The chain joins TRBV15 to TRBJ2-1; D remains ambiguous. Germline V gene lookup returns CDR1 LNHNV and CDR2 YYDKDF (reference sequence). The CDR3 is 16 amino acids. V gave up 3 bases and J gave up 2 bases, with 14 bases separating them. The chain's CDR3 is CATSSTRQFPYNEQFF. The DNA for the CDR3 is TGTGCCACCAGCAGCACGAGGCAGTTCCCCTACAATGAGCAGTTCTTC.

J is TRBJ1-1 and V is TRBV29-1; 8 bases align to TRBD1. Germline CDR1 SQVTM, CDR2 ANQGSEA. J gave up 4 bases and V 2 bases, and 6 bases lay outside the gene matches. This CDR3 spans 14 amino acids. CDR3 DNA: TGCAGCGTTGAACTGGCAGGGGGCGGCACTGAAGCTTTCTTT. Encoded protein: CSVELAGGGTEAFF.

The chain uses TRBV6-1 and TRBJ1-2; 8 nucleotides line up with TRBD1. In germline, CDR1 is MNHNS, CDR2 SASEGT. The length of the CDR3 is 13 residues. V shed 1 base and J 8 bases; nucleotides not matched to a gene: 3. CDR3 residues: CASSEGRTGGYTF. CDR3 coding DNA: TGTGCCAGCAGTGAAGGTCGGACAGGGGGCTACACCTTC.

The chain is built from TRBV6-6 and TRBJ2-2; D remains unclear. Germline V gene data show CDR1 as MNHNY and CDR2 as SVGAGI (reference sequence). The CDR3 is 14 residues long. Trimming took off 6 bases at V and 5 bases at J, with 13 bases between the two ends. The CDR3 sequence: CASSPVDITGELFF. Here the CDR3 DNA reads TGTGCCAGCAGCCCAGTTGACATAACCGGGGAGCTGTTTTTT.

The table lists this clone with a few counts. CDR3 loop: CASTRLLGNRYNEQFF. The CDR3, as DNA: TGTGCCAGCACCCGATTGCTGGGCAACCGTTACAATGAGCAGTTCTTC. The chain is built from TRBV11-2 and TRBJ2-1; D uncertain. The CDR3 has 16 residues. V lost 7 bases to trimming and J lost 4 bases, with 20 bases between them. CDR1 is SGHAT, CDR2 FQNNGV, per germline.

The CDR3 bases are TGCGCCAGCAGCCGAGGATTATCGTTAAGCACAGATACGCAGTATTTT. Its protein is CASSRGLSLSTDTQYF. The V gene is TRBV4-1, the J gene TRBJ2-3; D is uncertain. The V and J ends lost 4 bases and 0 bases respectively, with 14 bases between them. The length of the CDR3 is 16 residues. Germline V gives CDR1 MGHRA, CDR2 YSYEKL.

The table lists this clone with a few counts. The chain recombines TRBV2 with TRBJ1-1, with 7 bases lining up with TRBD1. The CDR3 spans 16 residues. The trim removed 6 bases at V and 0 bases at J, leaving 10 bases unmatched. Germline V lookup: CDR1 SNHLY, CDR2 FYNNEI. CDR3 nucleotide sequence: TGTGCCAGCAGGGACCCCTCTGGGACAGTGAACACTGAAGCTTTCTTT. It specifies CASRDPSGTVNTEAFF.

This chain connects TRBV5-1 to TRBJ2-1; 10 bases are a match to TRBD2. Germline lookup yields CDR1 SGHRS and CDR2 YFSETQ. This CDR3 has 17 residues. Unmatched junction bases numbered 8, after V lost 3 bases and J lost 2 bases. This CDR3 reads CASSWMGLAGAYNEQFF. The CDR3 DNA reads TGCGCCAGCAGCTGGATGGGGCTAGCGGGAGCCTACAATGAGCAGTTCTTC.

This rearrangement joins TRBV7-9 to TRBJ2-2, with 7 bases that match TRBD2. Germline values: CDR1 SEHNR, CDR2 FQNEAQ (reference sequence). V shed 0 bases and J 1 base; nucleotides not matched to a gene: 2. The CDR3 is made up of 16 amino acids. The CDR3 DNA follows: TGTGCCAGCAGCTTAGCGGGAGGGCAGAACACCGGGGAGCTGTTTTTT. Protein sequence: CASSLAGGQNTGELFF.

The chain carries TRBV5-1 and TRBJ2-6; D not certain. The CDR3 runs 17 residues. Germline V lookup: CDR1 SGHRS, CDR2 YFSETQ. Trimming took 4 bases from V and 0 from J, leaving 14 bases between them. The CDR3 loop is CASSPLSMDSGANVLTF. The DNA for the CDR3 is TGCGCCAGCAGCCCACTAAGTATGGACTCTGGGGCCAACGTCCTGACTTTC.

The V and J genes are TRBV3-1 (or the pseudogene TRBV3-2) and TRBJ2-7; TRBD1 aligns across 7 bases. This CDR3 contains 14 residues. CDR1 is LGHDT, CDR2 YNNKEL, per germline (reference sequence). Trimming at V came to 2 bases and at J to 5 bases, leaving 6 bases not matched to a gene. CDR3 in amino acids: CASSQTGVLNEQYF. The CDR3 nucleotides read TGTGCCAGCAGCCAAACAGGGGTGTTAAACGAGCAGTACTTC.

The chain has TRBV9 and TRBJ2-5, with 12 bases fitting TRBD2. Germline assignment: CDR1 SGDLS and CDR2 YYNGEE. There are 15 residues in the CDR3. V trimming: 4 bases; J trimming: 4 bases; junction bases outside the gene matches: 5. CDR3 region: CASSPTSGRGETQYF. The CDR3 bases are TGTGCCAGCAGCCCGACTAGCGGGAGAGGAGAGACCCAGTACTTC.

The CDR3 protein is CASSLDVRDSGKTQYF. The DNA of the CDR3 is TGTGCCAGCAGCTTGGACGTTCGGGACAGTGGGAAGACCCAGTACTTC. The chain links TRBV5-5 to TRBJ2-5, with 7 bases matching TRBD1. The length of the CDR3 is 16 residues. Germline CDR1 reads SGHKS; CDR2 reads YYEKEE (reference sequence). The ends lost 0 bases at V and 6 bases at J; junction bases unmatched: 11. Full variable domain (remainder filled in from reference TRBV5-5 and TRBJ2-5): DAGVTQSPTHLIKTRGQQVTLRCSPISGHKSVSWYQQVLGQGPQFIFQYYEKEERGRGNFPDRFSARQFPNYSSELNVNALLLGDSALYLCASSLDVRDSGKTQYFGPGTRLLVL.

DNA for the CDR3: TGTGCCAGCAGCGTAGGAAGGGACAGCTACGAGCAGTACTTC. Amino acids: CASSVGRDSYEQYF. V gene TRBV9 combines with J gene TRBJ2-7, with 7 bases identical to TRBD1. The CDR3 spans 14 residues. CDR1 is SGDLS, CDR2 YYNGEE, per germline. V shed 0 bases and J 3 bases; nucleotides not matched to a gene: 3.